These 15 T cell receptor beta chains share one sample of origin, sequenced in a study of tumor-infiltrating lymphocytes in primary liver carcinoma. Extraction of RNA together with DNA used about 18-30 mg of unsorted bulk tissue. Priming with a constant-region primer yielded TCR beta cDNA from 450 to 550 ng total RNA. Slightly modified ARM-PCR, run as three nested multiplex PCR rounds, produced the TCR beta libraries. TRBV1-TRBV30 forward and Cbeta reverse primers drove the first two approximately 10-cycle rounds. MiXCR, applied by TCRdb to the multiplex PCR reads, yields one record per CDR3 protein. This table holds some 180,000 distinct CDR3 sequences, 85% found once. The material sequenced was tumor tissue from primary liver carcinoma. The origin of the receptors is a man between 35 and 55 years old with primary liver carcinoma and hepatitis B virus infection.

This chain uses TRBV5-1 with TRBJ2-1; tentative D call: TRBD2 (5 bases). The CDR3 extends over 14 amino acids. V lost 0 bases to trimming and J lost 11 bases, with 15 bases between them. CDR1 and CDR2 (germline): SGHRS, YFSETQ. CDR3 region: CASSLAEGFAKQFF. DNA for the CDR3: TGCGCCAGCAGCTTGGCTGAGGGTTTTGCTAAGCAGTTCTTC. The full variable domain, rest sourced from reference TRBV5-1 and TRBJ2-1, is KAGVTQTPRYLIKTRGQQVTLSCSPISGHRSVSWYQQTPGQGLQFLFEYFSETQRNKGNFPGRFSGRQFSNSRSEMNVSTLELGDSALYLCASSLAEGFAKQFFGPGTRLTVL.

This clonotype was seen only a few times. The junction departs from the called germline gene at one end, perhaps through a read error. The chain employs TRBV29-1 and TRBJ2-5; TRBD1 agrees at 8 bases. This CDR3 is built from 15 residues. Germline V gene data show CDR1 as SQVTM and CDR2 as ANQGSEA. CDR3 sequence: CSVGGTGPPRETHYF. CDR3 nucleotides: TGCAGCGTTGGGGGGACAGGACCTCCTAGGGAAACCCATTACTTC.

Comments on this clonotype: At one end, the junction sequence differs from germline, possibly due to a read error. V is TRBV6-2 or TRBV6-3 and J is TRBJ2-1; D remains ambiguous. Germline assignment: CDR1 MNHEY and CDR2 SVGEGT. The length of the CDR3 is 16 residues. CDR3 coding DNA: TGTGCCAGCAGTTACCCGGATAGGAACTCCTACAAAGAGCAGTTCTTC. It is translated as CASSYPDRNSYKEQFF.

As regards this clonotype: One junction end disagrees with the germline gene, perhaps due to a read error. The V gene is TRBV6-1, the J gene TRBJ2-2; D is possibly TRBD1 or TRBD2 (7 bases each). Germline V lookup: CDR1 MNHNS, CDR2 SASEGT. The CDR3 is made up of 15 amino acids. The CDR3 nucleotides are TGTGCCACCCGGACTGGGACAGAGAAAAGCGGGGAGTTGTTCTTT. This encodes CATRTGTEKSGELFF.

To note about this clonotype: An end of the junction differs from the germline gene, which may be a read error. The chain recombines TRBV6-5 with TRBJ2-1; possible D gene TRBD2, 6 bases. The CDR3 contains 13 residues. Looked up from germline, CDR1 is MNHEY and CDR2 is SVGAGI. As DNA, the CDR3 is TGTGCCAGCAGTGGGTGGGGGAGGAATGAGCAGTTCTTT. This gives the protein CASSGWGRNEQFF.

Concerning this clonotype: The conserved phenylalanine or tryptophan is not found at the CDR3 terminus, so this likely reflects a read error. The DNA for the CDR3 is TGTGCCAGCAGTTACAGAGTGGGAGGGACATCCCGACCCTACGAGCAGTACTCC. Encoded protein: CASSYRVGGTSRPYEQYS. This rearrangement joins TRBV6-2 or TRBV6-3 to TRBJ2-7, with D tentatively TRBD2 (7 bases). Looked up from germline, CDR1 is MNHEY and CDR2 is SVGEGT. V was shortened by 2 bases and J by 2 bases, with 22 bases between the two germline ends. The CDR3 runs 18 residues.

Concerning this clonotype: A junction end diverges from the germline sequence, so it may reflect a read error. The rearrangement joins TRBV14 to TRBJ1-1, with 7 positions matching TRBD1. This CDR3 region has 15 residues. Germline CDR1 and CDR2: SGHDN and FVKESK. CDR3 sequence reads: CACSQAPGGRTEAFF. CDR3 nucleotides: TGTGCCTGCAGCCAAGCGCCAGGGGGGAGAACTGAAGCCTTCTTT.

In its sample, this clonotype was seen a few times. The genes are TRBV5-6 and TRBJ2-4; D is undetermined. Per the germline V gene, CDR1 is SGHDT and CDR2 is YYEEEE. With 9 bases removed from V and 13 bases from J, the gap between germline ends came to 20 bases. This CDR3 is 12 amino acids long. CDR3 in amino acids: CANRWSTGPQYF. CDR3 nucleotide sequence: TGTGCCAACAGATGGTCGACCGGGCCACAGTACTTC.

A remark on this clonotype: The junction does not match germline at one end; this may be a read error. The genes are TRBV12-3 or TRBV12-4 and TRBJ2-7; D gene ambiguous. This CDR3 is 12 amino acids long. The CDR3 region is CASGLHTGEHYF. Here the CDR3 DNA reads TGTGCCAGCGGTCTCCACACGGGCGAGCATTACTTC.

The chain is built from TRBV14 and TRBJ2-7; TRBD2 matches 12 bases. The CDR3 loop spans 19 amino acids. Germline assignment: CDR1 SGHDN and CDR2 FVKESK. With 1 base clipped from V and 3 bases from J, the junction kept 13 bases outside the gene matches. DNA for the CDR3: TGTGCCAGCAGCCAAGGGACTAGCGGGAAGACCCTGAAATACTACGAGCAGTACTTC. Protein sequence: CASSQGTSGKTLKYYEQYF.

V gene TRBV28 combines with J gene TRBJ2-1; TRBD1 matches at 8 bases. Germline CDR1 is MDHEN and CDR2 is SYDVKM. CDR3 length: 15 residues. J was trimmed by 9 bases and V by 7 bases; bases with no gene match: 14. CDR3 coding DNA: TGTGCCAGCATTACAAACAGGGGGTGGGTAGCTGAGCAGTTCTTC. As protein: CASITNRGWVAEQFF.

About this clonotype: A read error may produce the germline difference seen at one junction end. The chain uses TRBV10-3 and TRBJ2-5, with TRBD2 matching over 14 bases. The CDR3 totals 16 residues. The germline gives CDR1 ENHRY, CDR2 SYGVKD. CDR3 region: CTISESGLAGEKTQYF. Written as DNA, the CDR3 is TGTACCATCAGTGAGTCGGGACTAGCGGGAGAGAAGACCCAGTATTTC.

V usage is TRBV28 and J usage is TRBJ1-2, with D possibly TRBD1 on 5 matching bases. Germline V gene lookup returns CDR1 MDHEN and CDR2 SYDVKM. This CDR3 has 13 amino acids. V gave up 6 bases and J gave up 10 bases, with 18 bases separating them. CDR3 in amino acids: CASSDRSTQDYTF. Written as DNA, the CDR3 is TGTGCCAGCAGCGACAGATCTACTCAAGACTACACCTTC.

Remarks on this clonotype: At one of its ends the junction is not consistent with the germline gene, which may arise from a read error. The chain couples TRBV6-2 or TRBV6-3 to TRBJ2-7; D is unresolved. This CDR3 is built from 11 residues. Germline CDR1 MNHEY, CDR2 SVGEGT. The CDR3 DNA reads TGTGCCCTCAACGCCGGTTACGAGCAGTGCTTC. It is translated as CALNAGYEQCF.

A few counts support this clonotype. The chain uses TRBV4-1 and TRBJ2-3; 8 bases agree with TRBD2. This CDR3 region has 15 residues. V lost 0 bases, J lost 5 bases, and 4 bases stayed unmatched. Germline CDR1 MGHRA, CDR2 YSYEKL. This CDR3 is CASSQDGGGRDTQYF. The CDR3 DNA is TGCGCCAGCAGCCAAGACGGGGGGGGGAGAGATACGCAGTATTTT.